These T cell receptor beta chains were read from a single sample in a study of OX40 agonist ivuxolimab in advanced cancers. The data were produced by immunoSEQ multiplex PCR, yet TCRdb's version contains in-frame clones alone and is incomplete. The table lists tens of thousands of clones, approximately 84% of them singletons. The sample here was CD4+ or CD8+ T cells sorted from blood, taken in a trial of the OX40 agonist ivuxolimab. The receptors shown here come from an adult with an advanced solid tumor such as melanoma, head and neck, liver or kidney cancer. CDR3s include the opening cysteine and the closing phenylalanine or tryptophan. The D gene is left open where the match is weak. Not all rows give a size; the values are once, few, many and, for expanded clones, a class.

d_gene	abundance	v_gene	j_gene	CDR3aa	CDR3nt
TRBD1	NA	TRBV2	TRBJ2-7	CASSLETGGSNEQYF	TGTGCCAGCAGTCTAGAGACAGGGGGCTCGAACGAGCAGTACTTC
NA	NA	TRBV27	TRBJ2-1	CASSRKISYNEQFF	TGTGCCAGCAGTAGAAAAATTTCCTACAATGAGCAGTTCTTC
TRBD2	NA	TRBV5-4	TRBJ2-1	CASSLGLAGSSYNEQFF	TGTGCCAGCAGCTTGGGACTAGCGGGGAGCTCCTACAATGAGCAGTTCTTC
NA	NA	TRBV7-6	TRBJ2-7	CASSLASQGTYEQYF	TGTGCCAGCAGCTTAGCCTCGCAGGGTACCTACGAGCAGTACTTC
TRBD1	NA	TRBV5-6	TRBJ2-7	CASSLAGTGGEQYF	TGTGCCAGCAGCCTCGCCGGGACAGGGGGCGAGCAGTACTTC
NA	NA	TRBV10-3	TRBJ1-4	CAINNGATNEKLFF	TGTGCCATCAATAACGGGGCAACTAATGAAAAACTGTTTTTT
NA	NA	TRBV2	TRBJ1-6	CASKIQGPYNSPLHF	TGTGCCAGCAAGATACAGGGTCCCTATAATTCACCCCTCCACTTT
TRBD1	few	TRBV4-1	TRBJ2-1	CASSQDLRQGADNEQFF	TGCGCCAGCAGCCAAGATCTCCGACAGGGGGCTGACAATGAGCAGTTCTTC
NA	few	TRBV7-9	TRBJ2-5	CATDGTSRETQYF	TGTGCCACAGACGGAACTAGCAGAGAGACCCAGTACTTC
TRBD1	NA	TRBV5-1	TRBJ1-5	CASSLGQGRDQPQHF	TGCGCCAGCAGCTTGGGACAGGGGAGGGATCAGCCCCAGCATTTT
NA	NA	TRBV28	TRBJ1-6	CASSLPAGLNSPLHF	TGTGCCAGCAGTTTGCCTGCAGGGTTGAATTCACCCCTCCACTTT
TRBD1	NA	TRBV4-3	TRBJ1-6	CASSQGYQGAGSPLHF	TGCGCCAGCAGCCAAGGGTATCAGGGGGCTGGTTCACCCCTCCACTTT
TRBD1	NA	TRBV13	TRBJ1-3	CASSPGTEQGGNTIYF	TGTGCCAGCAGCCCAGGGACAGAGCAAGGTGGAAACACCATATATTTT
NA	once	TRBV19	TRBJ2-4	CASSTSGTRRDIQYF	TGTGCCAGTAGTACTTCCGGGACAAGGAGAGACATTCAGTACTTC
NA	NA	TRBV7-6	TRBJ2-2	CASSLASFAEAGELFF	TGTGCCAGCAGCTTAGCAAGTTTCGCGGAGGCCGGGGAGCTGTTTTTT
NA	few	TRBV6-5	TRBJ2-7	CASSRTREQYF	TGTGCCAGCAGTCGAACACGCGAGCAGTACTTC
NA	NA	TRBV19	TRBJ2-3	CASRPRGNGGRSTDTQYF	TGTGCCAGTAGACCTAGAGGGAACGGGGGTCGTAGCACAGATACGCAGTATTTT
TRBD1	NA	TRBV6-1	TRBJ1-2	CASSETDRGLNYGYTF	TGTGCCAGCAGTGAAACCGACAGGGGCTTAAACTATGGCTACACCTTC
NA	NA	TRBV19	TRBJ1-1	CASSPSVTGLENTEAFF	TGTGCCAGTAGTCCCTCGGTCACCGGACTGGAGAACACTGAAGCTTTCTTT
NA	NA	TRBV6-5	TRBJ1-2	CASSYYVKSSNYGYTF	TGTGCCAGCAGTTACTACGTAAAGAGCTCGAACTATGGCTACACCTTC
NA	NA	TRBV19	TRBJ2-7	CASSIGGFGPYEQYF	TGTGCCAGTAGTATAGGAGGGTTCGGCCCCTACGAGCAGTACTTC
TRBD1	NA	TRBV5-4	TRBJ1-5	CASSTGTGGNQPQHF	TGTGCCAGCAGCACCGGGACAGGGGGCAATCAGCCCCAGCATTTT
NA	NA	TRBV6-5	TRBJ2-5	CASTIRGEETQYF	TGTGCCAGCACCATAAGGGGGGAAGAGACCCAGTACTTC
NA	NA	TRBV7-6	TRBJ2-5	CASSLSKKQETQYF	TGTGCCAGCAGCTTATCCAAGAAACAAGAGACCCAGTACTTC
NA	NA	TRBV18	TRBJ1-5	CASSTSPDRASNQPQHF	TGTGCCAGCTCCACCTCCCCGGACAGAGCGAGCAATCAGCCCCAGCATTTT
TRBD1	NA	TRBV5-1	TRBJ1-1	CASSFRTGGGLEKAFF	TGCGCCAGCAGCTTCCGGACAGGGGGTGGTCTCGAGAAAGCTTTCTTT
TRBD1	NA	TRBV7-2	TRBJ1-1	CASSLDNRGYTEAFF	TGTGCCAGCAGCTTAGATAACAGGGGCTACACTGAAGCTTTCTTT
NA	NA	TRBV5-1	TRBJ2-3	CASSPTLGTDTQYF	TGCGCCAGCAGCCCTACCCTCGGCACAGATACGCAGTATTTT
TRBD1	NA	TRBV27	TRBJ1-6	CASRSRDRGPYYNSPLHF	TGTGCCAGCAGGTCCCGGGACAGGGGTCCCTACTATAATTCACCCCTCCACTTT